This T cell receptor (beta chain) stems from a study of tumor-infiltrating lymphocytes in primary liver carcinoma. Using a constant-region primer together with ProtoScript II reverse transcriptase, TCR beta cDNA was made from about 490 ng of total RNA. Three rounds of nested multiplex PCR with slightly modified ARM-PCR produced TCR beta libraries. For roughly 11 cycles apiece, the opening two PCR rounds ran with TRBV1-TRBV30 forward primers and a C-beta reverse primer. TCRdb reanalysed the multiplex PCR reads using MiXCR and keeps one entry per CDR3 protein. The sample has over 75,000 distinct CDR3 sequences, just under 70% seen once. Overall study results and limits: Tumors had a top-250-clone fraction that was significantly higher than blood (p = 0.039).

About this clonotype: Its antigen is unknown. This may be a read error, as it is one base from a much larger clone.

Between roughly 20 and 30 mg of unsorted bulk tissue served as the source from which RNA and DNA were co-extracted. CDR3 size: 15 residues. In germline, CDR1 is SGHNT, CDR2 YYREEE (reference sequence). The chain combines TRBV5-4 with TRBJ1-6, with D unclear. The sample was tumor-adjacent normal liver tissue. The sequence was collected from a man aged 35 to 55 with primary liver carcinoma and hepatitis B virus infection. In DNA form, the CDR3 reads TGTGCCAGCAGCTTGGGGACGGATAATAATTCACACCTCCACTTT. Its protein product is CASSLGTDNNSHLHF.